This TCR beta chain appears in the sequencing data of a study of T cells after yellow fever vaccination. TCR cDNA was made by 5'RACE template switching, adding a universal primer site and UMIs. Via MiXCR, TCRdb re-called the 5' RACE reads, giving one row per CDR3 protein. Here the sample spans about 320,000 distinct CDR3 sequences, under 15% being singletons. The sample holds a few counts of this clonotype. As yet, its antigen is unknown. Study observations and caveats: Faster peaking, at day 5 versus 15, marked a secondary response that was weaker.

This CDR3 has 12 amino acids. V was cut by 7 bases and J by 6 bases, with 9 bases left in between. The germline gives CDR1 SNHLY, CDR2 FYNNEI. This TCR was sampled from a man between 18 and 35 years old who received the YFV17D yellow fever vaccine. Here the sequenced sample was CD4+ T cells sorted from PBMCs, taken 15 days after the yellow fever booster vaccination. The gene calls are TRBV2 and TRBJ2-2, with a possible D match to TRBD2 (5 bases). The DNA of the CDR3 is TGTGCCAGCACCACGGGGTCCGGGGAGCTGTTTTTT. Amino acids: CASTTGSGELFF.